This T cell receptor beta chain derives from a study of blood T cell repertoires in COVID-19. Study in general: The United States, Italy and Spain supplied acute and convalescent COVID-19 samples.

The CDR3 has 14 amino acids. Germline CDR1 and CDR2: LGHDT and YNNKEL (reference sequence). The ends were cut back, 5 bases at V and 7 bases at J, with 12 bases in the middle. Under the authors' procedure: Reference gene primer amplification yielded estimated nucleated cell counts. Assay used: immunoSEQ multiplex PCR; TCRdb lists only in-frame clones, some missing. V and J calls and clone size are copied from that table; D and trimming were computed from the DNA. Of roughly 130,000 clones listed, around 83% are singletons. The chain couples TRBV3-1 (or the pseudogene TRBV3-2) to TRBJ1-6; possible D gene TRBD1, 6 bases. The sequence came from a woman aged 80 or older with acute or convalescent COVID-19. The sequenced material came from peripheral blood. The CDR3 sequence: CASSTQGKNSPLHF. In nucleotides, the CDR3 is TGTGCCAGCAGCACTCAGGGGAAGAATTCACCCCTCCACTTT.